This entry lists 10 T cell receptor beta chains sequenced from one sample in a study of T cells expressing NK-cell markers. TCRdb re-called the 5' RACE reads; every CDR3 protein appears as one record, without DNA. The sample totals 400,000 to 500,000 distinct CDR3 sequences; its top ten clones hold about 7.3%. The source material was blood T cells: a sorted CD56 or NKG2C T cell subset, CD4+ or CD8+ T cells, or bulk PBMC T cells (not recorded which). These receptors were taken from a woman between 18 and 75 years old in good health.

The chain uses TRBV3-1 and TRBJ1-1. CDR1 LGHDT and CDR2 YNNKEL come from the germline V gene (reference sequence). The CDR3 loop spans 13 amino acids. This CDR3 is CASSQDPQMKAFF.

The rearrangement uses TRBV20-1 and TRBJ1-1. In germline, CDR1 is DFQATT, CDR2 SNEGSKA (reference sequence). The CDR3 totals 11 residues. CDR3: CSAKFLPEAFF.

V and J are TRBV7-2 and TRBJ2-5; the D call of TRBD1 rests on TCRdb alone, since no DNA is present to check it. Germline-derived CDR1 and CDR2 are SGHTA and FQGNSA. There are 15 residues in the CDR3. The CDR3 reads CASTLVGGGGETQYF.

The chain combines TRBV5-1 with TRBJ2-1; there is no DNA to check the TCRdb D call of TRBD2. Looked up from germline, CDR1 is SGHRS and CDR2 is YFSETQ. This CDR3 spans 15 amino acids. CDR3 sequence reads: CASSWTSGTYNEQFF.

The J gene is TRBJ2-5, the V gene TRBV28; TCRdb reports TRBD1, a call that lacks DNA to check it against. Germline V gene sequence: CDR1 MDHEN, CDR2 SYDVKM. The CDR3 length is 13 residues. The CDR3: CASSGGVPGSQYF.

The rearrangement joins TRBV6-1 to TRBJ2-6. This CDR3 comprises 19 residues. Germline CDR1 is MNHNS and CDR2 is SASEGT. The CDR3 sequence: CASHRRFRGQGSGANVLTF.

This sequence joins TRBV20-1 and TRBJ2-7; checking the TCRdb D call of TRBD2 is not possible without DNA. There are 14 residues in the CDR3. Germline V gives CDR1 DFQATT, CDR2 SNEGSKA (reference sequence). This CDR3 reads CSATRRQGGYEQYF.

The chain joins TRBV12-3 or TRBV12-4 to TRBJ2-5; TCRdb calls TRBD2, which cannot be checked without DNA. The CDR3 is made up of 15 amino acids. CDR3 in amino acids: CASSFTSGGAQTQYF.

The rearrangement links TRBV7-2 to TRBJ2-5; TCRdb picks TRBD1, but there is no DNA to check that call. The length of the CDR3 is 13 residues. Germline-derived CDR1 and CDR2 are SGHTA and FQGNSA. CDR3 region: CASSSRGQETQYF.

The chain recombines TRBV5-1 with TRBJ2-7; no DNA is available, so the TRBD2 call from TCRdb remains unchecked. CDR3 length equals 15 residues. Per germline, CDR1 SGHRS and CDR2 YFSETQ. CDR3 in amino acids: CASSLELAQIYEQYF.